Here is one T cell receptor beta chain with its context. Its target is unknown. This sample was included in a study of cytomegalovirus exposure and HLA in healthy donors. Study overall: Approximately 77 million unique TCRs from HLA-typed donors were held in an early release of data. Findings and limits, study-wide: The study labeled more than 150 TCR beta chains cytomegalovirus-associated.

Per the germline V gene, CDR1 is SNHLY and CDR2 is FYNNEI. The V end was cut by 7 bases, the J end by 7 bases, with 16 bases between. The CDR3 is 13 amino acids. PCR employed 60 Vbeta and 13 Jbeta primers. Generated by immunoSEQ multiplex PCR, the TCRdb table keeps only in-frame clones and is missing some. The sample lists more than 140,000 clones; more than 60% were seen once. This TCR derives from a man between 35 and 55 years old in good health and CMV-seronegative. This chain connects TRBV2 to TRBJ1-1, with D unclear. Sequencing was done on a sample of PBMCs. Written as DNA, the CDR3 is TGTGCCAGCAAAAAAACGCTAAACCGTGAAGCTTTCTTT. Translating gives CASKKTLNREAFF.